Sequencing of this T cell receptor (beta chain) was carried out in a study of cytomegalovirus exposure and HLA in healthy donors. Whole-study findings and limits: In vitro testing confirmed a few CMV-associated chains as specific for CMV antigens. A reported reduction in N-insertions relative to the roughly 700-donor mean was seen in an Asian-associated ancestry cluster in a later analysis. TCR beta sequences reportedly predicted most subjects' HLA-A and HLA-B alleles accurately.

On this clone itself: Its antigen is still unknown.

Between the trimmed V and J ends, which lost 5 bases and 0 bases, there was a span of 10 bases. Germline CDR1 reads SGHVS; CDR2 reads FNYEAQ. This CDR3 comprises 14 residues. PCR used 60 Vbeta primers and 13 Jbeta primers. Sequenced by immunoSEQ multiplex PCR; TCRdb stores in-frame clones only, minus some. The data contain roughly 51,000 clones, roughly four fifths of them singletons. This chain links TRBV7-6 with TRBJ1-1; a possible D gene is TRBD1 (6 bases). This TCR came from a boy aged 10-17 years in good health and CMV-seropositive. The sequencing input was PBMCs. CDR3 nucleotide sequence: TGTGCCAGCAGCATACAGGGATTGAACACTGAAGCTTTCTTT. Translating it yields CASSIQGLNTEAFF.